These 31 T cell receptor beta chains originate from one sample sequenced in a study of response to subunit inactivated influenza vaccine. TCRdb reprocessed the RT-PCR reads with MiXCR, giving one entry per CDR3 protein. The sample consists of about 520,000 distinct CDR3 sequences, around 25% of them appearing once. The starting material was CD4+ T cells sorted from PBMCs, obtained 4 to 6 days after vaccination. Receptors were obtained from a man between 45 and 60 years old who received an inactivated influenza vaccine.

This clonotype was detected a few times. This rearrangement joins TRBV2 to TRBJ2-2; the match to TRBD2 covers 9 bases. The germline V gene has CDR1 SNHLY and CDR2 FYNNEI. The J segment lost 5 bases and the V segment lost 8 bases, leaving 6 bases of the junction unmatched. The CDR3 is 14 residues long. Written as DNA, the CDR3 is TGTGCCAGCCGGACTAGCGCCTTGACCGGGGAGCTGTTTTTT. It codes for CASRTSALTGELFF.

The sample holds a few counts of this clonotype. The CDR3 region is CAISASGANVLTF. In nucleotides, the CDR3 is TGTGCCATCAGTGCCTCTGGGGCCAACGTCCTGACTTTC. The chain joins TRBV10-3 to TRBJ2-6; D is unresolved. CDR1 and CDR2 (germline): ENHRY, SYGVKD. This CDR3 has 13 amino acids. Between the trimmed V and J ends, which lost 4 bases and 0 bases, there was a span of 1 base.

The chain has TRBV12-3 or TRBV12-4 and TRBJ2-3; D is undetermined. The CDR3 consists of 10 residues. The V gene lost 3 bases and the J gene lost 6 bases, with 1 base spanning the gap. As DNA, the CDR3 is TGTGCCAGCAGTTTCGATACGCAGTATTTT. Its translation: CASSFDTQYF.

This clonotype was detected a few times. DNA for the CDR3: TGTGCCAGCAGCCCTCAGGGGGCGGCCAAAAACATTCAGTACTTC. Translation gives CASSPQGAAKNIQYF. The V gene is TRBV7-2, the J gene TRBJ2-4, with TRBD1 matching over 8 bases. The ends lost 5 bases at V and 1 base at J; junction bases unmatched: 4. The CDR3 sequence is 15 residues long. The germline gives CDR1 SGHTA, CDR2 FQGNSA.

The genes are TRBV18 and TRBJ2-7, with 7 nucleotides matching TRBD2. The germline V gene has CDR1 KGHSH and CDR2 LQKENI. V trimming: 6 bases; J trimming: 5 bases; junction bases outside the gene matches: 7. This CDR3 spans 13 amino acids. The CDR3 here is CASSYRGENEQYF. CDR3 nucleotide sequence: TGTGCCAGCTCCTACCGGGGGGAGAACGAGCAGTACTTC.

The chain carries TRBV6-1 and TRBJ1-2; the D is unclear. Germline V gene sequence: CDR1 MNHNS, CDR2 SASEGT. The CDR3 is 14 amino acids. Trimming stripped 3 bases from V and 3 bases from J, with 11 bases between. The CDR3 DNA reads TGTGCCAGCAGTGAGTGGTTCCAAGACTATGGCTACACCTTC. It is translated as CASSEWFQDYGYTF.

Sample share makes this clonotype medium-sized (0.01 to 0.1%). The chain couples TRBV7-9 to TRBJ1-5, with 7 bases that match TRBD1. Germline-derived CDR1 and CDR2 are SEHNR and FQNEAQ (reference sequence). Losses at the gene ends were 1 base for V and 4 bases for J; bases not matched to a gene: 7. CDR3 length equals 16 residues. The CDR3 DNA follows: TGTGCCAGCAGCTTAGACAGGGGTCCAGGTAATCAGCCCCAGCATTTT. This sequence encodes CASSLDRGPGNQPQHF.

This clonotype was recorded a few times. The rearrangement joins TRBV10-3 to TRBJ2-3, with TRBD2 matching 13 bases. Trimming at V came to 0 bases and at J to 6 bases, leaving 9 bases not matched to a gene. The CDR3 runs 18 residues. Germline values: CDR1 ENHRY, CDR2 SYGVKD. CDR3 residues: CAISESRRTSGRMDTQYF. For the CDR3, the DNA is TGTGCCATCAGTGAGTCTCGCCGGACTAGCGGGAGAATGGATACGCAGTATTTT.

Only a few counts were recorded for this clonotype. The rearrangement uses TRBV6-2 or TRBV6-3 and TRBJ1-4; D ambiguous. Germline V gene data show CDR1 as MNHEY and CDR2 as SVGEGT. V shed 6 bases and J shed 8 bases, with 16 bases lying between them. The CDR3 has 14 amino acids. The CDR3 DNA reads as TGTGCCAGCAGCCCCGCCGGGATTGGCGAAAAACTGTTTTTT. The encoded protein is CASSPAGIGEKLFF.

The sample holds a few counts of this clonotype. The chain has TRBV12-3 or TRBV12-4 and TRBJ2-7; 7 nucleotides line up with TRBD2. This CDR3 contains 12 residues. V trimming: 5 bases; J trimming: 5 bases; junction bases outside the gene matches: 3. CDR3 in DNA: TGTGCCAGCAGTCTTAGCGGGCACGAGCAGTACTTC. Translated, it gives CASSLSGHEQYF.

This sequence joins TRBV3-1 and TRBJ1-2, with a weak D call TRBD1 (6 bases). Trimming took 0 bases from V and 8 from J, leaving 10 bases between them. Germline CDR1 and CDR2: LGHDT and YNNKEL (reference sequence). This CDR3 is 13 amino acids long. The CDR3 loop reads CASSQEGTRGYTF. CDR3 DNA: TGTGCCAGCAGCCAAGAAGGGACAAGAGGCTACACCTTC.

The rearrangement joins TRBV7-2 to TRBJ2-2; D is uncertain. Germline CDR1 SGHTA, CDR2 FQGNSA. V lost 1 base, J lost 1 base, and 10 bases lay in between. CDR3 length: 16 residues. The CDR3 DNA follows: TGTGCCAGCAGCTTAGGGGTGAGCGTGAACACCGGGGAGCTGTTTTTT. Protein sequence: CASSLGVSVNTGELFF.

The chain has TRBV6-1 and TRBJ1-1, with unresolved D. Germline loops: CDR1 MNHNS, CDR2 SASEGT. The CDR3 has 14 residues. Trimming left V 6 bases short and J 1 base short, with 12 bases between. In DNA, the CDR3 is TGTGCCAGCAGAGAGGACTTGGGGAACACTGAAGCTTTCTTT. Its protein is CASREDLGNTEAFF.

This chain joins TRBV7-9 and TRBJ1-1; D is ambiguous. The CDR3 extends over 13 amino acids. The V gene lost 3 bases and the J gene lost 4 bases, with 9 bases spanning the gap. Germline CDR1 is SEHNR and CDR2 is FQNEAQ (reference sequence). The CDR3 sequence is CASSFTIGTEAFF. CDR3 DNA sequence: TGTGCCAGCAGCTTTACGATTGGCACTGAAGCTTTCTTT.

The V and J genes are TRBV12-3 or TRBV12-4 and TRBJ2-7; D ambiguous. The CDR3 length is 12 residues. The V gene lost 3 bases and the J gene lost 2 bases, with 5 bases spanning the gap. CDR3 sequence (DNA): TGTGCCAGCAGTTTCGCGGCCTACGAGCAGTACTTC. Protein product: CASSFAAYEQYF.

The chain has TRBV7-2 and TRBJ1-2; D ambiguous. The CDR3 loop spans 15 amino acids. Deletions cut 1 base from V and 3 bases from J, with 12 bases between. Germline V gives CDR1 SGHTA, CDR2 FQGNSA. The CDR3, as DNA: TGTGCCAGCAGCTTAGACAGCAGTACCCACTATGGCTACACCTTC. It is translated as CASSLDSSTHYGYTF. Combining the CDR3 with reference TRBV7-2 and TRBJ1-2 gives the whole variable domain GAGVSQSPSNKVTEKGKDVELRCDPISGHTALYWYRQSLGQGLEFLIYFQGNSAPDKSGLPSDRFSAERTGGSVSTLTIQRTQQEDSAVYLCASSLDSSTHYGYTFGSGTRLTVV.

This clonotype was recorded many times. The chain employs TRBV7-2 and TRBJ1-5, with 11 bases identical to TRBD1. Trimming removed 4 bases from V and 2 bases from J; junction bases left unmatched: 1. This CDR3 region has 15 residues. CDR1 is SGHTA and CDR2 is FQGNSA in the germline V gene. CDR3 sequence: CASSWGQGGNQPQHF. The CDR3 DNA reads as TGTGCCAGCAGCTGGGGACAGGGGGGCAATCAGCCCCAGCATTTT. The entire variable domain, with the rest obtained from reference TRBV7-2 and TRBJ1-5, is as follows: GAGVSQSPSNKVTEKGKDVELRCDPISGHTALYWYRQSLGQGLEFLIYFQGNSAPDKSGLPSDRFSAERTGGSVSTLTIQRTQQEDSAVYLCASSWGQGGNQPQHFGDGTRLSIL.

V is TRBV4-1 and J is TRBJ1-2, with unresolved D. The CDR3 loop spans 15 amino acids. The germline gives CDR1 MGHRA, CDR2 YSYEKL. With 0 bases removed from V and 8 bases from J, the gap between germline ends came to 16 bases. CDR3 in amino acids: CASSQDRYLTEGYTF. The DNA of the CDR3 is TGCGCCAGCAGCCAAGACCGCTATCTAACTGAGGGCTACACCTTC.

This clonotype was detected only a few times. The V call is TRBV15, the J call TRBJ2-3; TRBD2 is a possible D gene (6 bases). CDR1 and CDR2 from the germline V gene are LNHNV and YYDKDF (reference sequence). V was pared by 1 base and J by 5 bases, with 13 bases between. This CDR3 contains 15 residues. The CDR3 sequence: CATSRATGTGDTQYF. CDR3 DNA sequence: TGTGCCACCAGCAGAGCCACCGGGACTGGAGATACGCAGTATTTT.

CDR3 coding DNA: TGCAGTGCTTCGACTAGCGGGAGGGGCTACGAGCAGTACTTC. This encodes CSASTSGRGYEQYF. The V call is TRBV20-1, the J call TRBJ2-7, with 14 bases identical to TRBD2. Germline lookup yields CDR1 DFQATT and CDR2 SNEGSKA (reference sequence). V was clipped by 5 bases and J by 3 bases; unmatched bases: 3. CDR3 size: 14 residues.

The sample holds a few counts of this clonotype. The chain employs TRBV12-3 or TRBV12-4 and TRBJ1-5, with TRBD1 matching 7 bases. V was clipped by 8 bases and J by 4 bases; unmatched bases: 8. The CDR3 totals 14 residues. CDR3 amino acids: CASRPTGTNQPQHF. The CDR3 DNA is TGTGCCAGCCGACCGACAGGGACGAATCAGCCCCAGCATTTT.

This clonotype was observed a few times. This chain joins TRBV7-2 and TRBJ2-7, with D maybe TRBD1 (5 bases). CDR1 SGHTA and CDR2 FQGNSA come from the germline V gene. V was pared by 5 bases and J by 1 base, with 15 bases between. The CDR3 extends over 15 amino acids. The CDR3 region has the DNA TGTGCCAGCAGCATTAGTTCGCCAGGGTCCTACGAGCAGTACTTC. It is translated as CASSISSPGSYEQYF.

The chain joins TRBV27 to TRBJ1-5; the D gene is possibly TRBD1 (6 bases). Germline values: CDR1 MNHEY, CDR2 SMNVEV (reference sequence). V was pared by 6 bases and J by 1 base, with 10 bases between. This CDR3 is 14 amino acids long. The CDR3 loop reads CASSTGWSNQPQHF. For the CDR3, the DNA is TGTGCCAGCAGCACAGGGTGGAGCAATCAGCCCCAGCATTTT.

In DNA, the CDR3 is TGTGCCAGCAGTTCACCGGGCCCTACCGGGGAGCTGTTTTTT. Its protein is CASSSPGPTGELFF. V gene TRBV27 combines with J gene TRBJ2-2; D call uncertain. The CDR3 spans 14 residues. V lost 4 bases, J lost 5 bases, and 11 bases lay in between. Per the germline V gene, CDR1 is MNHEY and CDR2 is SMNVEV (reference sequence).

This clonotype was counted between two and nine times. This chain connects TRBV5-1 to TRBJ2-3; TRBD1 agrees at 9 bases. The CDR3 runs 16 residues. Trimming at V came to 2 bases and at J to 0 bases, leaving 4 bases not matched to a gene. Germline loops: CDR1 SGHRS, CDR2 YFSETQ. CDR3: CASSLPTGGSTDTQYF. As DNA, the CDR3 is TGCGCCAGCAGCTTACCGACAGGGGGAAGCACAGATACGCAGTATTTT.

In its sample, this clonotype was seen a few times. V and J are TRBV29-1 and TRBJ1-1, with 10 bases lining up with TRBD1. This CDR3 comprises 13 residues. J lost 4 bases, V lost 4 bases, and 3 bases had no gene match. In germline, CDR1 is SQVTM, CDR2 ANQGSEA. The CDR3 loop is CSVGDRGPTEAFF. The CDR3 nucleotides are TGCAGCGTTGGAGACAGGGGGCCCACTGAAGCTTTCTTT. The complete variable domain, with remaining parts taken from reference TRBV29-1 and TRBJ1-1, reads SAVISQKPSRDICQRGTSLTIQCQVDSQVTMMFWYRQQPGQSLTLIATANQGSEATYESGFVIDKFPISRPNLTFSTLTVSNMSPEDSSIYLCSVGDRGPTEAFFGQGTRLTVV.

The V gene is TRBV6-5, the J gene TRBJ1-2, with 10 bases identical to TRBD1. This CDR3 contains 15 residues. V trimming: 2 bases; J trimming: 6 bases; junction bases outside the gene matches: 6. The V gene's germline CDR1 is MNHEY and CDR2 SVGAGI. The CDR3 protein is CASSYDRGRENGYTF. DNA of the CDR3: TGTGCCAGCAGTTACGACAGGGGGCGCGAGAATGGCTACACCTTC.

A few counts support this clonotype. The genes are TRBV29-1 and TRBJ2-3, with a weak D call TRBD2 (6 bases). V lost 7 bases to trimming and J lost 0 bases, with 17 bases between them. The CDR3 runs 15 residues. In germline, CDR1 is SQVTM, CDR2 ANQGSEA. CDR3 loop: CSARLGTISTDTQYF. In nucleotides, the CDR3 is TGCAGCGCGAGACTAGGGACGATTAGCACAGATACGCAGTATTTT.

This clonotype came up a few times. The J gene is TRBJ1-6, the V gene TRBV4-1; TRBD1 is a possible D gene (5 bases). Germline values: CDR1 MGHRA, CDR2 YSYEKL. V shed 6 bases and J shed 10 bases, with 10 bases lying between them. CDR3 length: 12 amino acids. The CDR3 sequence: CASRGLESPLHF. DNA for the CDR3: TGCGCCAGCAGGGGGCTGGAATCACCCCTCCACTTT.

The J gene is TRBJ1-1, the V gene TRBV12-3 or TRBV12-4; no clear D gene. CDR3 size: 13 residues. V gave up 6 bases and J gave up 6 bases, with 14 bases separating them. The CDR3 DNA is TGTGCCAGCAGCCAACCGTCGGAGGCTGAAGCTTTCTTT. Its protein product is CASSQPSEAEAFF.

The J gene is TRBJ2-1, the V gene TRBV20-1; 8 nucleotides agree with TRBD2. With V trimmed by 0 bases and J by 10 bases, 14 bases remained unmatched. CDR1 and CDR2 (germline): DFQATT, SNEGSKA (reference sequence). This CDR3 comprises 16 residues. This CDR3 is CSARDLEREYTEEQFF. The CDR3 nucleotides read TGCAGTGCTAGAGATCTGGAGCGGGAGTATACTGAGGAGCAGTTCTTC.